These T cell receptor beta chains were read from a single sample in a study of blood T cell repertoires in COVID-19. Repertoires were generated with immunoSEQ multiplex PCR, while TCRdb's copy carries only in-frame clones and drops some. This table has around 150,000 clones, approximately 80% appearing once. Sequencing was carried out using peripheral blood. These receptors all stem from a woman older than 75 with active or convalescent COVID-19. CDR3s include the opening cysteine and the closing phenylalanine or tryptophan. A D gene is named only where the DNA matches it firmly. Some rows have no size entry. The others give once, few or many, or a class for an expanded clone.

TGTGCCAGTAGTATTCGGTCAGGGGGCAAAGATACGCAGTATTTT	CASSIRSGGKDTQYF	TRBJ2-3	TRBD1	TRBV19	once	15
TGTGCCAGCAGCTACGCAGTGAACACTGAAGCTTTCTTT	CASSYAVNTEAFF	TRBJ1-1	-	TRBV14	-	13
TGTGCCAGCAGCCAAACTAATTTACAGGGGGCCCCCAATGAGCAGTTCTTC	CASSQTNLQGAPNEQFF	TRBJ2-1	TRBD1	TRBV7-9	once	17
TGTGCCAGCAGCACCGGAATGGGGGCCGGCGAAAAACTGTTTTTT	CASSTGMGAGEKLFF	TRBJ1-4	-	TRBV6-2/TRBV6-3	-	15
TGTGCCATCAGGGGGGGGACTGAAGCTTTCTTT	CAIRGGTEAFF	TRBJ1-1	-	TRBV10-3	-	11
TGTGCCAGCAGCCGGGACAGGGAAGGAGAGCAGTACTTC	CASSRDREGEQYF	TRBJ2-7	TRBD1	TRBV7-2	few	13
TGTGCCAGCAGTTACTTTGGCTTCACAGATACGCAGTATTTT	CASSYFGFTDTQYF	TRBJ2-3	-	TRBV6-5	-	14
TGCGCCAGCAGCTTGAGTAGCGGGGGCACCAATGAGCAGTTCTTC	CASSLSSGGTNEQFF	TRBJ2-1	TRBD2	TRBV5-1	-	15
TGTGCCAGCAGCCAAGGAAGCGGGTTCTACGAGCAGTACTTC	CASSQGSGFYEQYF	TRBJ2-7	-	TRBV3-1/TRBV3-2	-	14
TGCAGCGTTGGTTGGCAGACTGAAGCTTTCTTT	CSVGWQTEAFF	TRBJ1-1	-	TRBV29-1	-	11
TGTGCCAGCAGCCAAGATGGGAGGGGTTATGAAAAACTGTTTTTT	CASSQDGRGYEKLFF	TRBJ1-4	-	TRBV3-1/TRBV3-2	-	15
TGTGCCAGCAGTTCAATCAATGAGCAGTTCTTC	CASSSINEQFF	TRBJ2-1	-	TRBV12-3/TRBV12-4	once	11
TGCGCCAGCAGCTTGGCCGGGCCCCGGGGTGAAAAACTGTTTTTT	CASSLAGPRGEKLFF	TRBJ1-4	-	TRBV5-1	-	15
TGTGCCAGCAGTGAATATCCAGGGAACTATGAAAAACTGTTTTTT	CASSEYPGNYEKLFF	TRBJ1-4	-	TRBV6-1	-	15
TGTGCCAGCAGCGTAGGGCGGGGGTTGAGTGGTTCACCCCTCCACTTT	CASSVGRGLSGSPLHF	TRBJ1-6	-	TRBV9	-	16
TGTGCCAGCAGCCTCCGGGGATCGAACACCGGGGAGCTGTTTTTT	CASSLRGSNTGELFF	TRBJ2-2	-	TRBV3-1/TRBV3-2	once	15
TGTGCTAGTGGTTCACGAGGGAGTGACAATGAGCAGTTCTTC	CASGSRGSDNEQFF	TRBJ2-1	-	TRBV12-5	once	14
TGTGCCAGCAGCTCGGAGGACGAGCAGTACTTC	CASSSEDEQYF	TRBJ2-7	-	TRBV11-3	-	11
TGTGCCAGCAGGTCACTAGCGGGGGGGAACAATGAGCAGTTCTTC	CASRSLAGGNNEQFF	TRBJ2-1	TRBD2	TRBV11-2	-	15
TGTGCCAGCAGCACCCGACCTCTAGGCACTGAAGCTTTCTTT	CASSTRPLGTEAFF	TRBJ1-1	-	TRBV9	-	14
TGTGCCAGTCGGGACAGGACCTACGAGCAGTACTTC	CASRDRTYEQYF	TRBJ2-7	TRBD1	TRBV6-5	-	12
TGTGCCAGCAGCCCCAGGGGGGCAGGGAGCGGACAGCCCCAGCATTTT	CASSPRGAGSGQPQHF	TRBJ1-5	TRBD1	TRBV7-2	-	16
TGTGCCAGTAGTGAAGGGACTAGCGGTGGGGGTAGAACGCAGTATTTT	CASSEGTSGGGRTQYF	TRBJ2-3	TRBD2	TRBV19	-	16
TGCGCCAGCAGCTTGGGGACAGGGTTAATCTACGAGCAGTACTTC	CASSLGTGLIYEQYF	TRBJ2-7	TRBD1	TRBV5-1	-	15
TGTGCCAGCAGCCAGACCGGGACTAGCGGGGGGGCCTACGAGCAGTACTTC	CASSQTGTSGGAYEQYF	TRBJ2-7	TRBD2	TRBV11-3	-	17
TGTGCCAGCAGTTACAGCTTCTCTGGAAACACCATATATTTT	CASSYSFSGNTIYF	TRBJ1-3	-	TRBV6-2/TRBV6-3	few	14
TGTGCCAGTAGTATGTCGACAGGGGGCGGATATGGCTACACCTTC	CASSMSTGGGYGYTF	TRBJ1-2	TRBD1	TRBV19	-	15
TGTGCCACCAGCAGAGATACAGGGATTAGCCAGCCCCAGCATTTT	CATSRDTGISQPQHF	TRBJ1-5	-	TRBV15	-	15
TGTGCCAGCAGCGTAGGGGAGGGCGAGGGCAATCAGCCCCAGCATTTT	CASSVGEGEGNQPQHF	TRBJ1-5	-	TRBV9	-	16
TGTGCCAGCAGCCCATCACCATCGGGGGAAAAACTGTTTTTT	CASSPSPSGEKLFF	TRBJ1-4	-	TRBV3-1/TRBV3-2	-	14
TGTGCCAGTACCAATATACCATCCGGAGTCTATGGCTACACCTTC	CASTNIPSGVYGYTF	TRBJ1-2	-	TRBV19	-	15
TGTGCCAGCAGTTACTCGAATGAGGGCCCAATATATTTT	CASSYSNEGPIYF	TRBJ1-3	-	TRBV6-5	few	13
TGTGCCAGCTCACCGGGACTCCAAGAGACCCAGTACTTC	CASSPGLQETQYF	TRBJ2-5	-	TRBV18	-	13
TGTGCCAGTAGTATCAGGGCAGGGCAAGGGAACACTGAAGCTTTCTTT	CASSIRAGQGNTEAFF	TRBJ1-1	-	TRBV19	-	16
TGCGCCAGCAGTGAGGGCCCTCACCCTTCAATGGCTTTCTTT	CASSEGPHPSMAFF	TRBJ1-1	-	TRBV10-1	-	14
TGCGCCAGCAGCCAAGAAACAGGGCGAAATCAGCCCCAGCATTTT	CASSQETGRNQPQHF	TRBJ1-5	-	TRBV4-3	-	15
TGTGCCAGCAGCCAAGGCGGGGGGGCGACAGATACGCAGTATTTT	CASSQGGGATDTQYF	TRBJ2-3	TRBD2	TRBV4-2	once	15
TGTGCCAGCAGCCGGACAGGCCAGCCCCAGCATTTT	CASSRTGQPQHF	TRBJ1-5	TRBD1	TRBV7-8	few	12
TGCAGTGCTAGTGGACAGAGCGGCTACACCTTC	CSASGQSGYTF	TRBJ1-2	-	TRBV20-1	-	11
TGTGCCAGCAGTTACTTTCGCGCGGGGGTGGAAGATACGCAGTATTTT	CASSYFRAGVEDTQYF	TRBJ2-3	TRBD2	TRBV6-6	-	16
TGTGCCATCAGTGAGCGGGAAAGCAATCAGCCCCAGCATTTT	CAISERESNQPQHF	TRBJ1-5	-	TRBV10-3	-	14
TGTGCCAGCAGTGGCCGGACAGGGGGAAGTGGGGCCAACGTCCTGACTTTC	CASSGRTGGSGANVLTF	TRBJ2-6	TRBD1	TRBV6-1	-	17
TGTGCCACCAGCGTCGACAGGGTCTCTGGCTACACCTTC	CATSVDRVSGYTF	TRBJ1-2	TRBD1	TRBV15	once	13
TGCGCCAGCAGCCTGGGACAGGGGCGGAATGAGCAGTTCTTC	CASSLGQGRNEQFF	TRBJ2-1	TRBD1	TRBV5-1	-	14
TGTGCCAGCAGCCTAATAGTAGAATCCGGGGAGCTGTTTTTT	CASSLIVESGELFF	TRBJ2-2	-	TRBV3-1/TRBV3-2	-	14
TGTGCCAGCAGCTTGTTGGAGGGGGCGGAATCACCCCTCCACTTT	CASSLLEGAESPLHF	TRBJ1-6	TRBD1	TRBV5-5	-	15
TGTGCCAGTAGTATCGAGGGTAGTGGAAACACCATATATTTT	CASSIEGSGNTIYF	TRBJ1-3	-	TRBV19	-	14
TGTGCCAGTAGCGTTGGGACAGGGTTCGTAACTGAAGCTTTCTTT	CASSVGTGFVTEAFF	TRBJ1-1	TRBD1	TRBV19	-	15
TGTGCCAGCTCACCGGTGACAGGGGCCGAGCAGTACTTC	CASSPVTGAEQYF	TRBJ2-7	TRBD1	TRBV18	-	13
TGTGCCAGCAGTCACGGACAGGTTTCCTACGAGCAGTACTTC	CASSHGQVSYEQYF	TRBJ2-7	TRBD1	TRBV6-5	-	14
TGTGCCAGCAGCGTTCTGGACAGGGGGCTTACAGGGGATGGCTACACCTTC	CASSVLDRGLTGDGYTF	TRBJ1-2	TRBD1	TRBV9	once	17
TGTGCCAGCATGCCAGCGGGGACGGCGTACACTGAAGCTTTCTTT	CASMPAGTAYTEAFF	TRBJ1-1	-	TRBV6-5	-	15
TGTGCCAGCAGCCCCTCGTCGGGTACGCAGTATTTT	CASSPSSGTQYF	TRBJ2-3	-	TRBV9	-	12
TGTGCCAGTAAAAAGGACAGGGTAGACAATCAGCCCCAGCATTTT	CASKKDRVDNQPQHF	TRBJ1-5	TRBD1	TRBV19	-	15
TGTGCTAGTGGTTTGTCCCTGAGCTCTGGAAACACCATATATTTT	CASGLSLSSGNTIYF	TRBJ1-3	-	TRBV12-5	-	15
TGTGCCAGCTCACCAACAGGGCTGGGCGGTCGATCACCCCTCCACTTT	CASSPTGLGGRSPLHF	TRBJ1-6	-	TRBV18	-	16
TGTGCCTGGAGTGTTATTCGGGAAAAACTGTTTTTT	CAWSVIREKLFF	TRBJ1-4	-	TRBV30	few	12
TGTGCTAGTGGTTTCGGGGGCTCCTACAATGAGCAGTTCTTC	CASGFGGSYNEQFF	TRBJ2-1	-	TRBV12-5	few	14
TGTGCCAGCAGCACAACAGGGGTGGGCACTGAAGCTTTCTTT	CASSTTGVGTEAFF	TRBJ1-1	TRBD1	TRBV7-9	-	14